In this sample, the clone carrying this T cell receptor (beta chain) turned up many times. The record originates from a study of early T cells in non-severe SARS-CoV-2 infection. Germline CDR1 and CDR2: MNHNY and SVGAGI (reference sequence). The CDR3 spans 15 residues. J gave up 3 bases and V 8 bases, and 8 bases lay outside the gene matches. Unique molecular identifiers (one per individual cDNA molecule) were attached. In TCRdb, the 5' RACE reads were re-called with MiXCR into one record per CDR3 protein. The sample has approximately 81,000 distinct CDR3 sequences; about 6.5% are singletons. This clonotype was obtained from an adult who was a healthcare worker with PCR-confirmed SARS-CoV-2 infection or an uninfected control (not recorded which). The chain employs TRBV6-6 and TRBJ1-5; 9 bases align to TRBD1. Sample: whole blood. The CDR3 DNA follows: TGTGCCAGCGGGGACAGGGAGGGGGTCAATCAGCCCCAGCATTTT. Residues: CASGDREGVNQPQHF.